This T cell receptor beta chain was sequenced in a study of T cells expressing NK-cell markers. Study findings and constraints: Among four donors, these clonotypes also ranked first in the CD3+CD56-NKG2C+ fraction. Top CD8+ clonotypes included the dominant CD3+CD56+NKG2C+ clonotypes in several donors.

Following a re-call of the 5' RACE reads, TCRdb has one entry per CDR3 protein and lacks DNA. The sample data list about 190,000 distinct CDR3 sequences. Worth noting for this clonotype: What it binds is unknown.

Germline assignment: CDR1 MRHNA and CDR2 SNTAGT. The CDR3 has 14 amino acids. The sequence derives from a man aged 18-75 years in good health. Sequencing was carried out using blood T cells: a sorted CD56 or NKG2C T cell subset, CD4+ or CD8+ T cells, or bulk PBMC T cells (not recorded which). The chain has TRBV6-4 and TRBJ1-6; the D call from TCRdb, TRBD1, cannot be confirmed without DNA. CDR3 sequence: CASSARTGVSPLHF.